This paragraph reports one T cell receptor (beta chain). Its antigen is not known. The CDR3 spans 12 residues. V lost 5 bases to trimming and J lost 9 bases; unmatched junction nucleotides: 6. Germline values: CDR1 MDHEN, CDR2 SYDVKM. TCRdb's copy holds only in-frame clones and misses some; the assay was immunoSEQ multiplex PCR. The sample lists approximately 1.4 million clones; 95% to 99% were seen once. These data belong to a study of shared clonotypes between healthy human individuals. General study results and limits: For naive CD4 cells, 4% to 5% of clonotypes were shared across a few donors. Naive subsets generally had larger estimated richness than memory subsets.

The chain combines TRBV28 with TRBJ2-7, with 8 bases that match TRBD2. This receptor was taken from a man aged 30 to 39 in good health. Sequenced input: naive CD4+ T cells sorted from blood. Subset: CD45RA+ positively selected. This CDR3 is CASSKAGVGQYF. The CDR3 bases are TGTGCCAGCAGTAAAGCGGGAGTGGGGCAGTACTTC.